In this sample, the clone carrying this T cell receptor (beta chain) turned up a few times. This record belongs to a study of T-cell memory formation after mild COVID-19. TCRdb re-called the 5' RACE reads through MiXCR, storing one row per CDR3 protein. The profile covers roughly 410,000 distinct CDR3 sequences, with about 24% appearing a single time and 7% to 9.5% taken by the ten largest. Per germline, CDR1 SGHKS and CDR2 YYEKEE (reference sequence). The CDR3 extends over 14 amino acids. Between the trimmed V and J ends, which lost 1 base and 4 bases, there was a span of 11 bases. The V gene is TRBV5-5, the J gene TRBJ1-2; D is uncertain. The clonotype comes from an adult woman who had mild COVID-19 (a few samples of this study predate the infection). Cell type and time point are not known. Sequenced: PBMCs or a T cell subset sorted from them (not recorded which). CDR3 amino acids: CASSLTVLSYGYTF. The DNA of the CDR3 is TGTGCCAGCAGCTTGACGGTCCTCTCCTATGGCTACACCTTC.